Following are 24 T cell receptor beta chains from one sample sequenced in a study of T cells expressing NK-cell markers. TCRdb reprocessed the 5' RACE reads and keeps a single row for each CDR3 protein, giving no DNA. Its table lists roughly 390,000 distinct CDR3 sequences. Sample: blood T cells: a sorted CD56 or NKG2C T cell subset, CD4+ or CD8+ T cells, or bulk PBMC T cells (not recorded which). The receptors were gathered from a man aged 18-70 years in good health.

This chain uses TRBV5-8 with TRBJ1-1; TCRdb lists TRBD1, though no DNA is available to test this call. This CDR3 contains 16 residues. The germline CDR1 and CDR2 sequences are SGHTS and YDEGEE. CDR3 sequence: CASSLVVGTGDTEAFF.

The CDR3: CASSEGQWSYGYTF. V gene TRBV2 combines with J gene TRBJ1-2. The length of the CDR3 is 14 residues. Germline CDR1 SNHLY, CDR2 FYNNEI.

This chain joins TRBV7-2 and TRBJ2-2. The germline gives CDR1 SGHTA, CDR2 FQGNSA. The CDR3 is 16 residues long. CDR3 residues: CASSLVYTANTGELFF.

V gene TRBV3-1 combines with J gene TRBJ2-5; TCRdb indicates TRBD2, and absent DNA this call remains unverified. This CDR3 is 16 amino acids long. CDR1 is LGHDT and CDR2 is YNNKEL in the germline V gene (reference sequence). The CDR3 spells CASSQDPPAGGETQYF.

The chain joins TRBV20-1 to TRBJ1-2; without DNA, the TCRdb call of TRBD1 cannot be checked. Per germline, CDR1 DFQATT and CDR2 SNEGSKA (reference sequence). This CDR3 spans 14 amino acids. Here the CDR3 reads CSARVPGQGIGYTF.

The V gene is TRBV20-1, the J gene TRBJ2-2; TCRdb lists TRBD2, though no DNA is available to test this call. The germline gives CDR1 DFQATT, CDR2 SNEGSKA (reference sequence). The CDR3 runs to 15 residues. The CDR3 here is CSARIAGGNTGELFF.

The chain joins TRBV12-5 to TRBJ1-2; TCRdb's D gene call, TRBD1, goes unchecked for lack of DNA. CDR1 and CDR2 (germline): LGHNT, FRNRAP. CDR3 length: 15 residues. CDR3 protein: CASGPRPDSSYGYTF.

The chain's CDR3 is CASGSLAGRTDTQYF. The chain uses TRBV5-5 and TRBJ2-3; TCRdb reports TRBD2, a call that lacks DNA to check it against. The CDR3 totals 15 residues. Per the germline V gene, CDR1 is SGHKS and CDR2 is YYEKEE (reference sequence).

The V gene is TRBV21-1, the J gene TRBJ1-5; TCRdb proposes TRBD1, but this gene call is untestable without DNA. TRBV21-1 is a pseudogene segment. There are 18 residues in the CDR3. This CDR3 reads CASSFPWDRGTSNQPQHF.

The V call is TRBV5-1, the J call TRBJ2-3; the TRBD2 assignment by TCRdb is unverifiable without DNA. The CDR3 covers 16 residues. Germline V CDR1 and CDR2: SGHRS, YFSETQ. CDR3 loop: CASSLSGSGGTDTQYF.

This chain connects TRBV7-9 to TRBJ2-5; no DNA is available, so the TRBD1 call from TCRdb remains unchecked. The CDR3 runs to 14 residues. CDR1 is SEHNR, CDR2 FQNEAQ, per germline (reference sequence). CDR3 residues: CASSSKDRDGTQYF.

The chain employs TRBV14 and TRBJ2-3; TCRdb designates TRBD1, a call that cannot be tested without DNA. Looked up from germline, CDR1 is SGHDN and CDR2 is FVKESK. CDR3 length: 16 amino acids. The CDR3 sequence is CASSHWGPASTDTQYF.

The chain carries TRBV20-1 and TRBJ1-1; as DNA is missing, the TRBD1 call by TCRdb cannot be tested. This CDR3 has 14 amino acids. In germline, CDR1 is DFQATT, CDR2 SNEGSKA (reference sequence). CDR3: CSAPVYAADTEAFF.

The CDR3 is CASSPEGYSGGAFF. The rearrangement links TRBV5-1 to TRBJ1-1; TCRdb proposes TRBD1, but this gene call is untestable without DNA. CDR1 and CDR2 from the germline V gene are SGHRS and YFSETQ. The CDR3 is 14 amino acids.

The J gene is TRBJ1-5, the V gene TRBV12-3 or TRBV12-4; without DNA, the TCRdb call of TRBD1 cannot be checked. This CDR3 comprises 14 residues. This chain's CDR3 is CASSGTVSNQPQHF.

The V call is TRBV11-2, the J call TRBJ1-3. CDR1 and CDR2 (germline): SGHAT, FQNNGV. The CDR3 length is 13 residues. The CDR3 loop is CASSSRTGNTIYF.

V is TRBV24-1 and J is TRBJ1-4. This CDR3 contains 16 residues. The V gene's germline CDR1 is KGHDR and CDR2 SFDVKD. The CDR3: CATSDRNEGMGEKLFF.

The chain joins TRBV12-3 or TRBV12-4 to TRBJ1-6; the D call of TRBD1 rests on TCRdb alone, since no DNA is present to check it. The CDR3 consists of 22 residues. CDR3 amino acids: CASSLTLQLTGALDSYNSPLHF.

The rearrangement links TRBV5-1 to TRBJ1-4; TCRdb lists TRBD1, though no DNA is available to test this call. Germline-derived CDR1 and CDR2 are SGHRS and YFSETQ. The CDR3 sequence is 18 residues long. CDR3 in amino acids: CASSLEGAGRGQNEKLFF. Filled out from reference TRBV5-1 and TRBJ1-4, the complete variable domain reads KAGVTQTPRYLIKTRGQQVTLSCSPISGHRSVSWYQQTPGQGLQFLFEYFSETQRNKGNFPGRFSGRQFSNSRSEMNVSTLELGDSALYLCASSLEGAGRGQNEKLFFGSGTQLSVL.

The chain carries TRBV7-8 and TRBJ2-7; checking the TCRdb D call of TRBD1 is not possible without DNA. The CDR3 runs 13 residues. CDR1 and CDR2 (germline): SGHVS, FQNEAQ. The CDR3 region is CASSVERGYEQYF.

The chain joins TRBV5-1 to TRBJ2-1. This CDR3 contains 15 residues. The germline CDR1 and CDR2 sequences are SGHRS and YFSETQ. CDR3 region: CASSRDSGSYNEQFF.

The chain recombines TRBV3-1 with TRBJ2-3; TCRdb indicates TRBD1, and absent DNA this call remains unverified. The germline gives CDR1 LGHDT, CDR2 YNNKEL (reference sequence). The CDR3 consists of 14 residues. This chain's CDR3 is CASSQDPLGDTQYF.

The chain links TRBV6-1 to TRBJ1-1; the TCRdb call, TRBD1, lacks DNA for checking. Germline V gives CDR1 MNHNS, CDR2 SASEGT. CDR3 length equals 14 residues. The CDR3 loop reads CASSKGQGGTEAFF.

The V gene is TRBV27, the J gene TRBJ2-3. Per germline, CDR1 MNHEY and CDR2 SMNVEV (reference sequence). CDR3 size: 13 residues. The CDR3 loop is CASRLTRIDTQYF.